Included here is one TCR beta chain sequence, with context. What it binds is not known. The data derive from a study of shared clonotypes between healthy human individuals. Libraries were prepared by immunoSEQ multiplex PCR; TCRdb keeps only in-frame clonotypes and omits some of them. The table records fewer than 550,000 clones, 60% to 80% of them present only once. Study findings and constraints: Sampling included only blood; tissue repertoires likely differ.

Germline loops: CDR1 SQVTM, CDR2 ANQGSEA. The CDR3 sequence is 12 residues long. The germline V and J ends were trimmed by 0 bases and 4 bases, with 6 bases remaining between them. V is TRBV29-1 and J is TRBJ1-2; D is ambiguous. Sample: PBMCs. The receptor was derived from a woman in her thirties or forties in good health. Some clones in this sample may be carry-over from other donors' samples. In nucleotides, the CDR3 is TGCAGCGTTGAAGATATAGGCTATGGCTACACCTTC. Its protein product is CSVEDIGYGYTF.